Listed below are T cell receptor beta chains from one sample, sequenced in a study of T cell changes during pregnancy in multiple sclerosis. Repertoires were generated with immunoSEQ multiplex PCR, while TCRdb's copy carries only in-frame clones and drops some. The table shows 50,000 to 75,000 clones, with about 94% occurring only once. This specimen consisted of peripheral blood, obtained in the third trimester of pregnancy. Receptor source: a female donor in good health, enrolled as a control in a pregnancy study. The CDR3 runs from the conserved cysteine through the conserved F or W. A D gene is named only where the DNA matches it firmly. Rows give clone size only sometimes, using once, few, many, or a class for an expanded clone.

j_call	d_call	v_call	clone_size	cdr3_aa	cdr3_nt
TRBJ2-1	TRBD1	TRBV5-6	NA	CASSLGQGYNEQFF	TGTGCCAGCAGCTTGGGACAGGGGTACAATGAGCAGTTCTTC
TRBJ2-2	NA	TRBV30	NA	CAWTRTSLLLNTGELFF	TGTGCCTGGACCCGCACTAGCCTCCTTTTAAACACCGGGGAGCTGTTTTTT
TRBJ2-1	NA	TRBV11-1	NA	CASSLSGNNEQFF	TGTGCCAGCAGCTTATCCGGGAACAATGAGCAGTTCTTC
TRBJ2-7	TRBD2	TRBV27	NA	CASSLSFLAGAYEQYF	TGTGCCAGCAGTTTATCGTTCCTAGCGGGGGCCTACGAGCAGTACTTC
TRBJ1-2	TRBD1	TRBV5-6	NA	CASSRTGLSTF	TGTGCCAGCAGCAGGACAGGGCTTTCAACCTTC
TRBJ1-3	TRBD1	TRBV7-6	once	CASSLTGTGDSSGNTIYF	TGTGCCAGCAGCTTAACCGGGACAGGGGATTCCTCTGGAAACACCATATATTTT
TRBJ2-1	NA	TRBV5-1	NA	CASSLGLVHNEQFF	TGCGCCAGCAGCTTGGGACTAGTTCACAATGAGCAGTTCTTC
TRBJ2-7	NA	TRBV14	NA	CASSQGYGIAYEQYF	TGTGCCAGCAGCCAAGGCTACGGTATCGCTTACGAGCAGTACTTC
TRBJ1-2	NA	TRBV15	NA	CATSRDVRGHLYGYTF	TGTGCCACCAGCAGAGATGTAAGAGGACACCTCTATGGCTACACCTTC
TRBJ2-1	NA	TRBV28	NA	CASSKGGGRNEQFF	TGTGCCAGCAGCAAAGGGGGGGGCAGAAATGAGCAGTTCTTC
TRBJ2-7	TRBD1	TRBV4-3	NA	CASSQEQGYFYEQYF	TGCGCCAGCAGCCAAGAACAGGGGTACTTCTACGAGCAGTACTTC
TRBJ1-3	NA	TRBV9	NA	CASSVGGGPSSGNTIYF	TGTGCCAGCAGCGTCGGGGGAGGCCCCAGCTCTGGAAACACCATATATTTT
TRBJ2-1	NA	TRBV28	NA	CASRPRPLFDHEQFF	TGTGCCAGCAGGCCTAGGCCCTTGTTCGACCATGAGCAGTTCTTC
TRBJ1-1	TRBD1	TRBV15	NA	CATSRVGTGGLNTEAFF	TGTGCCACCAGCAGAGTTGGGACAGGGGGCTTGAACACTGAAGCTTTCTTT
TRBJ2-7	TRBD2	TRBV28	NA	CASSRLAGGHEQYF	TGTGCCAGCAGCAGACTAGCGGGAGGGCACGAGCAGTACTTC
TRBJ1-5	NA	TRBV6-4	NA	CASSGGSGSLNQPQHF	TGTGCCAGCAGTGGAGGGTCGGGCAGTCTCAATCAGCCCCAGCATTTT
TRBJ1-2	NA	TRBV18	NA	CASSPQKGRTDGYTF	TGTGCCAGCTCACCACAGAAAGGGAGGACTGATGGCTACACCTTC